This T cell receptor (beta chain) was sequenced in a study of human T cells and chemical hapten exposure. Whole-study findings and limits: Having alopecia, donors may respond immunologically unlike healthy people. DPC sensitization left the count of TCRs above 1 in 1000 unchanged.

This clonotype was recorded many times. Antigen specificity is unknown. One entry per CDR3 protein, called by TCRdb with MiXCR from the RACE reads. The data contain around 300,000 distinct CDR3 sequences, around 5.5% of them singletons. The sample's time point: pre-sensitization, week 0. Sample treatment: therapeutic diphenylcyclopropenone sensitization with weekly scalp DPC. Each patch-test visit's blood sample preceded patch application. The germline gives CDR1 MRHNA, CDR2 SNTAGT. The junction had 11 bases not matched to a gene; V was cut back by 6 bases and J by 0 bases. This CDR3 spans 18 amino acids.

The receptor was derived from a woman aged 18 to 35 with alopecia areata. Some clones in this sample may be carry-over from other donors' samples. The starting material was whole blood, obtained in connection with sensitization to the hapten diphenylcyclopropenone (DPC). The V gene is TRBV6-4, the J gene TRBJ2-1; 10 bases map to TRBD2. CDR3 DNA: TGTGCCAGCAGAAGCGTAGCGGGGGGCCTGAGCTCCTACAATGAGCAGTTCTTC. Translating it yields CASRSVAGGLSSYNEQFF.